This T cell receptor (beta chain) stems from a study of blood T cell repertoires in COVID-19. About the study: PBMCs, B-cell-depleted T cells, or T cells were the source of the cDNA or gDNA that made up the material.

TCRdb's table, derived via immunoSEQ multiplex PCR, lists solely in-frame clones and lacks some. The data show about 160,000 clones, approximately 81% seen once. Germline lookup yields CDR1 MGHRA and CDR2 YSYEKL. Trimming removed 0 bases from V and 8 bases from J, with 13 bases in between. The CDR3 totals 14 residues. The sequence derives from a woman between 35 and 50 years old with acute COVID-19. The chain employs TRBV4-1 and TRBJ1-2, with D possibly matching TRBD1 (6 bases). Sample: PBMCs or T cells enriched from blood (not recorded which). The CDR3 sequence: CASSQDQGRGGYTF. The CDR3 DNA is TGCGCCAGCAGCCAAGATCAGGGGCGAGGGGGCTACACCTTC.